A selection of T cell receptor beta chains follows, all from one sample in a study of blood T cell repertoires in COVID-19. Profiled with immunoSEQ multiplex PCR; TCRdb holds only in-frame clones, not every one. The sample lists roughly 52,000 clones; approximately 80% were seen once. Source material: peripheral blood. Receptors originate from a human donor in a cohort sampled during active or convalescent COVID-19. Both conserved end residues are part of each CDR3. The D gene is left open where the match is weak. Some rows mark clone size as missing; the rest say once, few, many or name a class of expanded clone.

abundance,j_gene,d_gene,v_gene,CDR3nt,CDR3aa
NA,TRBJ1-1,NA,TRBV4-2,TGTGCCAGCAGCCAATTCTACGGGAAGACTGAAGCTTTCTTT,CASSQFYGKTEAFF
NA,TRBJ1-2,TRBD1,TRBV6-5,TGTGCCAGCAGTTACTTACGGACAGGAGGAGGGTATGGCTACACCTTC,CASSYLRTGGGYGYTF
NA,TRBJ2-7,NA,TRBV2,TGTGCCAGCAGTGATCACGGGGGCTCCTACGAGCAGTACTTC,CASSDHGGSYEQYF
NA,TRBJ2-5,NA,TRBV19,TGTGCCAGTAGTATATCGGGAGAGACCCAGTACTTC,CASSISGETQYF
NA,TRBJ2-4,NA,TRBV6-2/TRBV6-3,TGTGCCAGCAGCCCTACAGGGCCAAAAAACATTCAGTACTTC,CASSPTGPKNIQYF
NA,TRBJ1-2,TRBD1,TRBV19,TGTGCCACTTGGGACAGGGCCAACTATGGCTACACCTTC,CATWDRANYGYTF
NA,TRBJ2-1,NA,TRBV18,TGTGCCAGCTCACCGTCGACTGTCTACAATGAGCAGTTCTTC,CASSPSTVYNEQFF
NA,TRBJ1-2,NA,TRBV5-6,TGTGCCAGCAGCTTTAGGCCCCCAGGGAGGAGGAATGGCTACACCTTC,CASSFRPPGRRNGYTF
NA,TRBJ1-2,NA,TRBV4-3,TGCGCCAGCAGCCAAGATATGTCCAGGGAGGGGTATGGCTACACCTTC,CASSQDMSREGYGYTF
NA,TRBJ2-7,NA,TRBV14,TGTGCCAGCAGCCATGCGGGACGGCCGATTAGCTCCTACGAGCAGTACTTC,CASSHAGRPISSYEQYF
NA,TRBJ1-5,NA,TRBV4-2,TGTGCCAGCAGCCAAGATCCGGGTGACTCCAATCAGCCCCAGCATTTT,CASSQDPGDSNQPQHF
NA,TRBJ2-7,NA,TRBV6-5,TGTGCCAGCAGTTATAAACGTCAGGGGCGCGGTTACGAGCAGTACTTC,CASSYKRQGRGYEQYF
NA,TRBJ1-6,TRBD1,TRBV9,TGTGCCAGCAGCGTAGGCGCAGGGGGTGGAAATTCACCCCTCCACTTT,CASSVGAGGGNSPLHF
NA,TRBJ2-7,NA,TRBV19,TGTGCCAGTTGGGCAGGTACGGGGGAGCAGTACTTC,CASWAGTGEQYF
NA,TRBJ1-5,NA,TRBV19,TGTGCCAGTAGTATAGATCGGGACAAAGGCTGGCCCCAGCATTTT,CASSIDRDKGWPQHF
NA,TRBJ2-1,TRBD2,TRBV19,TGTGCCAGTAGTATTTTCGGGCTAGCGGGGGGGCCGGGCTCCTACAATGAGCAGTTCTTC,CASSIFGLAGGPGSYNEQFF
NA,TRBJ1-2,TRBD1,TRBV6-5,TGTGCCAGCAGGGGGACAGGGATCACGGTTGGCTACACCTTC,CASRGTGITVGYTF
NA,TRBJ1-6,NA,TRBV30,TGTGCCTGGAAGATTCTTGGGGGACATACGAATTCACCCCTCCACTTT,CAWKILGGHTNSPLHF
few,TRBJ1-2,TRBD1,TRBV2,TGTGCCAGCAGACCCGGGGACAGCCCATATGATGGCTACACCTTC,CASRPGDSPYDGYTF
NA,TRBJ1-5,NA,TRBV6-5,TGTGCCAGCGAGGGTTCGGCCATCTCGCCCCAGCATTTT,CASEGSAISPQHF
once,TRBJ1-1,TRBD1,TRBV6-5,TGTGCCAGCACCACTCCAGGGGGGCGGAGAGCTTTCTTT,CASTTPGGRRAFF
NA,TRBJ1-2,TRBD1,TRBV7-2,TGTGCCAGCAGCTTAGGGCCCCCGGGACAGGGTCCCGGCTACACCTTC,CASSLGPPGQGPGYTF
NA,TRBJ1-2,NA,TRBV6-5,TGTGCCAGCAGTACCCCCGGGGACTACTATGGCTACACCTTC,CASSTPGDYYGYTF
NA,TRBJ2-7,TRBD1,TRBV11-2,TGTGCCAGCAGCGTCGACAGGGGCTACGAGCAGTACTTC,CASSVDRGYEQYF
NA,TRBJ1-5,NA,TRBV24-1,TGTGCCACCAGTGTTTGTTTTGTACTAGGAAAAACAGGGATGGGTCCGGAAGGGGATCAGCCCCAGCATTTT,CATSVCFVLGKTGMGPEGDQPQHF
NA,TRBJ1-5,NA,TRBV30,TGTGCCTGGGGCACGAGGGGGATTACCAATCAGCCCCAGCATTTT,CAWGTRGITNQPQHF
medium-sized,TRBJ2-3,TRBD2,TRBV4-3,TGCGCCAGCAGCCAAGCGGGGGCGGGAGGGACAGATACGCAGTATTTT,CASSQAGAGGTDTQYF
NA,TRBJ1-2,TRBD1,TRBV4-1,TGCGCCAGCAGCCAAGACACAGGGACAGGGGCGATTGGCTACACCTTC,CASSQDTGTGAIGYTF
NA,TRBJ2-1,TRBD1,TRBV5-4,TGTGCCAGCAGCAGAGCCGGGACAGAAACCTACAATGAGCAGTTCTTC,CASSRAGTETYNEQFF
NA,TRBJ1-4,TRBD1,TRBV7-2,TGTGCCAGCAGCTTTAAGGGGGCGAGTGAAAAACTGTTTTTT,CASSFKGASEKLFF
NA,TRBJ2-2,TRBD1,TRBV6-2/TRBV6-3,TGTGCCAGCAGTCGAGGACAGGGTACCGGGGAGCTGTTTTTT,CASSRGQGTGELFF
NA,TRBJ1-4,NA,TRBV6-6,TGTGCCAGCAGTCCCGTCGAGGGAAAACTGTTTTTT,CASSPVEGKLFF
NA,TRBJ2-7,TRBD1,TRBV6-5,TGTGCCAGCACCGGGACAGGGGCCGACGAGCAGTACTTC,CASTGTGADEQYF
NA,TRBJ1-3,TRBD1,TRBV6-5,TGTGCCAGCAGTTTCTCCGGGACAGGGGGCAGGAACACCATATATTTT,CASSFSGTGGRNTIYF
NA,TRBJ2-3,TRBD2,TRBV19,TGTGCCAGTAAACTAGCGGGGGTCACAGATACGCAGTATTTT,CASKLAGVTDTQYF
few,TRBJ2-7,TRBD2,TRBV5-1,TGCGCCAGCAGCCCCCGGGGCGGGGGAGCCTACGAGCAGTACTTC,CASSPRGGGAYEQYF
NA,TRBJ2-7,TRBD1,TRBV4-1,TGCGCCAGCAGCCGCTACGCCGGGACAGGGGGCGACCTCTCCTACGAGCAGTACTTC,CASSRYAGTGGDLSYEQYF
NA,TRBJ1-2,NA,TRBV6-2/TRBV6-3,TGTGCCAGCAGTATACAGGAGAACTATGGCTACACCTTC,CASSIQENYGYTF
NA,TRBJ1-1,NA,TRBV10-3,TGTGCCATCAGTGAGTCGAAGAGGGCTGAAGCTTTCTTT,CAISESKRAEAFF
NA,TRBJ2-7,NA,TRBV7-9,TGTGCCAGCAGCGGACAAGGGGACAACGAGCAGTACTTC,CASSGQGDNEQYF
NA,TRBJ2-1,TRBD2,TRBV7-2,TGTGCCAGCAGAGCCTTTAGCGGGGGTTGGAATGAGCAGTTCTTC,CASRAFSGGWNEQFF
NA,TRBJ1-3,TRBD1,TRBV2,TGTGCCAGCAGCGGGACAGGGGGAAGCGGAAACACCATATATTTT,CASSGTGGSGNTIYF
NA,TRBJ1-6,TRBD1,TRBV7-9,TGTGCCAGCAGGGGGACAGGGGCTAATTCACCCCTCCACTTT,CASRGTGANSPLHF
NA,TRBJ1-1,NA,TRBV4-1,TGCGCCAGCAGTTGGAGGACTGAAGCTTTCTTT,CASSWRTEAFF
NA,TRBJ2-5,NA,TRBV5-5,TGTGCCAGCTCTGGGGGGGCGTCCCAAGAGACCCAGTACTTC,CASSGGASQETQYF
NA,TRBJ1-2,NA,TRBV9,TGTGCCAGCAGCGTGTTGGAGGGAGGAGGTGGCTACACCTTC,CASSVLEGGGGYTF